The text below deals with one T cell receptor beta chain. Its cognate antigen is unknown. These data come from a study of cytomegalovirus exposure and HLA in healthy donors. Broader study findings: With later analysis, a missense DCLRE1C variant became linked to TCR beta V- and J-gene trimming. The classifier reportedly diagnosed cytomegalovirus status with high specificity and sensitivity.

Germline CDR1 reads SGHTA; CDR2 reads FQGNSA. This CDR3 is built from 14 residues. Trimming stripped 3 bases from V and 3 bases from J, with 9 bases between. Use of 60 Vbeta and 13 Jbeta primers characterized the PCR. Source study methods: In a later analysis, around 10 million of approximately 80 million unique beta chains occurred in at least two donors. Repertoires were generated with immunoSEQ multiplex PCR, while TCRdb's copy carries only in-frame clones and drops some. That table gives V, J and clone size, and the DNA gave D and trimming. This sample's clone table lists roughly 200,000 clones. This TCR was recovered from a man in his thirties or forties in good health and CMV-seronegative. The chain recombines TRBV7-2 with TRBJ2-1; D perhaps matches TRBD2 (5 bases). The sequenced material came from PBMCs. The CDR3, as DNA: TGTGCCAGCAGCTTTAGCGTTTTCTACAATGAGCAGTTCTTC. Its translation: CASSFSVFYNEQFF.